This T cell receptor beta chain comes out of a study of blood T cell repertoires in COVID-19. Study as a whole: Samples representing acute and convalescent COVID-19 were sourced from the United States, Italy and Spain. The analysed material was cDNA or gDNA that came from T cells, B-cell-depleted T cells, or PBMCs.

The V end was cut by 6 bases, the J end by 5 bases, with 18 bases between. The germline gives CDR1 SGHTA, CDR2 FQGNSA. This CDR3 comprises 15 residues. In the study's own analysis: From reference gene primer amplification, estimates of nucleated cell counts were derived. Sequenced by immunoSEQ multiplex PCR; TCRdb stores in-frame clones only, minus some. V and J calls and clone size are as listed in that table; D and trimming were resolved from the DNA. The table lists around 130,000 clones, 65% to 90% of them singletons. The sample was peripheral blood. The TCR originated in a human donor in a cohort sampled during active COVID-19. The chain carries TRBV7-2 and TRBJ2-3, with D perhaps matching TRBD2 (6 bases). CDR3 DNA sequence: TGTGCCAGCAGTCGGGTGGGTTCCGGGGGAGATACGCAGTATTTT. This sequence encodes CASSRVGSGGDTQYF.